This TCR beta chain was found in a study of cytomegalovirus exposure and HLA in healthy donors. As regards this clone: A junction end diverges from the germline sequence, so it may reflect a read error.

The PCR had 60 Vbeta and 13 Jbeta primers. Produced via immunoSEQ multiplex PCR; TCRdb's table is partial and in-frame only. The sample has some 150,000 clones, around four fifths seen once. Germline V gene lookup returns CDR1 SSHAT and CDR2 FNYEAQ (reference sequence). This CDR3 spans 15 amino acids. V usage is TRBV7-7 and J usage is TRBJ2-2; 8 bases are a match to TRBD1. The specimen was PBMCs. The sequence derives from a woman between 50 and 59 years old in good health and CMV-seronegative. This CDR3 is CASSSWTGLTGELFF. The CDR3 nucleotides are TGTGCTAGCAGCTCCTGGACAGGGTTAACCGGGGAGCTGTTTTTT.